This T cell receptor beta chain came from a study of PD-1 blockade in classical Hodgkin lymphoma. This table comes from immunoSEQ multiplex PCR, and its TCRdb copy is limited to in-frame clones, with some not included. The table records about 22,000 clones, about 80% of them present only once. Regarding this clone: Its antigen is undetermined.

Study-wide points: At C4D1, TCR diversity had climbed significantly for CD4+ cells, though not for CD8+ cells. Baseline diversity in complete responders resembled that of newly diagnosed patients. Relapsed/refractory patients reportedly had the lowest baseline TCR diversity, below newly diagnosed patients, who were below healthy donors.

With V trimmed by 1 base and J by 4 bases, 2 bases remained unmatched. Germline CDR1 reads SGHTS; CDR2 reads YDEGEE. The CDR3 consists of 14 residues. Indicated time point: cycle 4 day 1 (C4D1), after about 6 weeks of nivolumab. All patients experienced relapse after autologous stem cell transplantation, and brentuximab vedotin exposure was variable. Best responses were complete response, partial response or progressive disease. The receptor was derived from a human donor with classical Hodgkin lymphoma. The chain has TRBV5-8 and TRBJ1-5, with 7 bases lining up with TRBD1. This material consisted of peripheral blood mononuclear cells (PBMCs), taken before the fourth cycle of nivolumab. Here the CDR3 DNA reads TGTGCCAGCAGCTTGAGGACAGGTAATCAGCCCCAGCATTTT. Translated: CASSLRTGNQPQHF. The variable domain in full, completed from reference TRBV5-8 and TRBJ1-5, reads EAGVTQSPTHLIKTRGQQATLRCSPISGHTSVYWYQQALGLGLQFLLWYDEGEERNRGNFPPRFSGRQFPNYSSELNVNALELEDSALYLCASSLRTGNQPQHFGDGTRLSIL.